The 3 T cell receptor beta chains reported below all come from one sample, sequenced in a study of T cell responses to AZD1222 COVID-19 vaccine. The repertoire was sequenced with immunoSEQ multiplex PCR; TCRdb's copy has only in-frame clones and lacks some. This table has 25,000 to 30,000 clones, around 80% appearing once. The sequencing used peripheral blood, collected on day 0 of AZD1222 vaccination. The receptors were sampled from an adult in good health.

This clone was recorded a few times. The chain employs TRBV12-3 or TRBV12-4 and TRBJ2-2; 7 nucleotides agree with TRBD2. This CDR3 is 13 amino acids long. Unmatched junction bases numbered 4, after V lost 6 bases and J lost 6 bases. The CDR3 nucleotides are TGTGCCAGCAGGCTAGCGGCGTCCGGGGAGCTGTTTTTT. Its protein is CASRLAASGELFF.

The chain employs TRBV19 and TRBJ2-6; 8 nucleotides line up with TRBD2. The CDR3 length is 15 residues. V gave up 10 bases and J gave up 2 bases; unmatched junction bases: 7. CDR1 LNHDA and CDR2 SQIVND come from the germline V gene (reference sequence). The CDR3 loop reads CATAPGGAGANVLTF. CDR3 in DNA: TGTGCCACGGCACCCGGGGGGGCTGGGGCCAACGTCCTGACTTTC.

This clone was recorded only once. The CDR3 spells CASIAGGPGGPSEQFF. As DNA, the CDR3 is TGCGCCAGCATAGCGGGAGGGCCGGGTGGTCCGAGTGAGCAGTTCTTC. The chain recombines TRBV5-1 with TRBJ2-1, with TRBD2 matching 11 bases. The J segment lost 9 bases and the V segment lost 6 bases, leaving 14 bases of the junction unmatched. This CDR3 is built from 16 residues. CDR1 SGHRS and CDR2 YFSETQ come from the germline V gene.